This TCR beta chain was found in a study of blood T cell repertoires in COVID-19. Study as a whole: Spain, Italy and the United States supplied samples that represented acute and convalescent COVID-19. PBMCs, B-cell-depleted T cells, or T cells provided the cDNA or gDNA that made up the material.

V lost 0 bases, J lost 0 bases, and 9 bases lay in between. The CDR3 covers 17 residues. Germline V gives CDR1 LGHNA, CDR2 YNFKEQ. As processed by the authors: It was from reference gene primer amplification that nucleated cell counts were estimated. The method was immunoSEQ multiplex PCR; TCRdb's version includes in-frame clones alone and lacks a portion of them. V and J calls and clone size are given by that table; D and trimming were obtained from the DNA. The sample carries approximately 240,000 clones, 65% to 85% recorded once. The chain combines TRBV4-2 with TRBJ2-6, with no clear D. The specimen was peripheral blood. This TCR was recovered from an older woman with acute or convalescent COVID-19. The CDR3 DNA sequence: TGTGCCAGCAGCCAAGATCTTGTAAACTCTGGGGCCAACGTCCTGACTTTC. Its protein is CASSQDLVNSGANVLTF.